Described below is a single T cell receptor (beta chain) sequence and its context. Its antigen is not identified. Profiled with immunoSEQ multiplex PCR; TCRdb holds only in-frame clones, not every one. The table shows 60,000 or so clones, with approximately 87% occurring only once. These data originate in a study of OX40 agonist ivuxolimab in advanced cancers. Overall study context: Cohort: more than 75% men, mean age approximately 66, aged roughly 23 to 79. Prior therapy, whether anti-PD-1, anti-PD-L1 or anti-CTLA-4, was allowed, and under 50% had some.

General study results and limits: In the 0.1 to 3.0 mg/kg range, CD4+ and CD8+ blood T cells had expanded clonally by week 6. Among patients with partial responses at 0.1-3.0 mg/kg, clonal expansion was among the lowest.

Germline loops: CDR1 SGHRS, CDR2 YFSETQ. The CDR3 loop spans 16 amino acids. Trimming cost V 3 bases and J 8 bases; bases outside gene matches: 8. This clonotype was sampled from an adult with an advanced solid tumor such as melanoma, head and neck, liver or kidney cancer. The source material was CD4+ or CD8+ T cells sorted from blood, sampled in a trial of the OX40 agonist ivuxolimab. This rearrangement joins TRBV5-1 to TRBJ1-6; 10 positions match TRBD1. In DNA, the CDR3 is TGCGCCAGCAGCTCCACCCCGGGACAGGGGCATTCACCCCTCCACTTT. It codes for CASSSTPGQGHSPLHF.